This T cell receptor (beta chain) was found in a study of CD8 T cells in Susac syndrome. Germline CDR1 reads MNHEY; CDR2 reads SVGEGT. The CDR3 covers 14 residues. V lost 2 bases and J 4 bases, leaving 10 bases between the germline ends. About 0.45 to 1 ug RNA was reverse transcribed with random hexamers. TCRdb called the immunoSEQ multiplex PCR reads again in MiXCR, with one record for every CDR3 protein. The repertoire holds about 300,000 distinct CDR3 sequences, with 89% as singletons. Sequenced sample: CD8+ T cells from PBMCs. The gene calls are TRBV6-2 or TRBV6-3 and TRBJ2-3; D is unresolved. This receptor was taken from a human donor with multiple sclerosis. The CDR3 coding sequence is TGTGCCAGCAGTTACGACGCCGGCGCAGATACGCAGTATTTT. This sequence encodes CASSYDAGADTQYF.